The 28 T cell receptor beta chains below were found in one sample sequenced in a study of regulatory T cells in long-lasting Graves disease. Time point given: persistent/refractory GD, antithyroid drugs over 5 years with positive TRAb. Generation of the TCR library employed RNA extracted from PBMCs. Through Arm-PCR of CDR3 regions and iRepertoire HTBI primers, TCR beta libraries were built. From the multiplex PCR reads, TCRdb called clonotypes with MiXCR, one entry per CDR3 protein. Of fewer than 600,000 distinct CDR3 sequences listed, under 25% are singletons. This sample comprised peripheral blood mononuclear cells (PBMCs), obtained when the disease was refractory, from a patient treated with antithyroid drugs. Receptor source: a female donor with Graves disease.

Only a few counts were recorded for this clonotype. V and J are TRBV7-2 and TRBJ2-7, with TRBD1 matching over 8 bases. V lost 1 base and J lost 7; bases outside the gene matches: 9. The CDR3 extends over 15 amino acids. Germline CDR1 reads SGHTA; CDR2 reads FQGNSA. In DNA form, the CDR3 reads TGTGCCAGCAGCTTAGGCCCGACAGGGGTAGAGGAGCAGTACTTC. Translating gives CASSLGPTGVEEQYF. Looking up the rest from reference TRBV7-2 and TRBJ2-7 gives the full variable domain: GAGVSQSPSNKVTEKGKDVELRCDPISGHTALYWYRQSLGQGLEFLIYFQGNSAPDKSGLPSDRFSAERTGGSVSTLTIQRTQQEDSAVYLCASSLGPTGVEEQYFGPGTRLTVT.

The chain is built from TRBV6-1 and TRBJ1-1; the D is unclear. There are 14 residues in the CDR3. In germline, CDR1 is MNHNS, CDR2 SASEGT. V was pared by 6 bases and J by 3 bases, with 14 bases between. CDR3 protein: CASRLPFLDTEAFF. DNA of the CDR3: TGTGCCAGCAGACTACCCTTTCTAGACACTGAAGCTTTCTTT.

CDR3 in amino acids: CSAPLMGQGDSPLHF. The DNA for the CDR3 is TGCAGTGCCCCCCTTATGGGACAGGGGGATTCACCCCTCCACTTT. The gene calls are TRBV20-1 and TRBJ1-6; the match to TRBD1 covers 11 bases. Germline V CDR1 and CDR2: DFQATT, SNEGSKA (reference sequence). The CDR3 is made up of 15 amino acids. V shed 6 bases, J shed 8 bases, and the junction held 9 bases outside the gene matches.

This clonotype has a count of ten or more. The rearrangement uses TRBV3-1 and TRBJ2-5; no definite D call. Trimming removed 0 bases at V and 7 bases at J, with 6 bases between. This CDR3 is 12 amino acids long. From germline, CDR1 is LGHDT and CDR2 YNNKEL (reference sequence). DNA of the CDR3: TGTGCCAGCAGCCAAGACGAAGGGACCCAGTACTTC. Amino acid sequence: CASSQDEGTQYF.

In its sample, this clonotype was seen many times. The rearrangement joins TRBV2 to TRBJ2-7, with TRBD2 as a possible D gene (6 bases). V was cut by 10 bases and J by 3 bases, with 19 bases left in between. The CDR3 runs to 14 residues. Germline CDR1 and CDR2: SNHLY and FYNNEI. The CDR3 DNA reads as TGTGCCACCGTCCGGGACTCTACCTTCTACGAGCAGTACTTC. It translates to CATVRDSTFYEQYF.

This clonotype was recorded many times. This rearrangement joins TRBV28 to TRBJ1-1, with D possibly TRBD1 on 6 matching bases. Per germline, CDR1 MDHEN and CDR2 SYDVKM. Trimming pared 5 bases from V and 5 bases from J, leaving 15 bases between. The CDR3 is made up of 14 amino acids. Here the CDR3 DNA reads TGTGCCAGCAGTATAGAGGGAAGGGGGACTGAAGCTTTCTTT. As protein: CASSIEGRGTEAFF. Supplemented by reference TRBV28 and TRBJ1-1, the full variable domain reads DVKVTQSSRYLVKRTGEKVFLECVQDMDHENMFWYRQDPGLGLRLIYFSYDVKMKEKGDIPEGYSVSREKKERFSLILESASTNQTSMYLCASSIEGRGTEAFFGQGTRLTVV.

CDR3 region: CASTPGQGSYNEQFF. The CDR3 region has the DNA TGTGCCAGCACCCCCGGACAGGGATCCTACAATGAGCAGTTCTTC. V gene TRBV12-3 or TRBV12-4 combines with J gene TRBJ2-1, with 8 bases fitting TRBD1. V trimming: 7 bases; J trimming: 1 base; junction bases outside the gene matches: 6. This CDR3 contains 15 residues.

This clonotype has a count of ten or more. J is TRBJ1-1 and V is TRBV6-1; 9 positions match TRBD1. The ends lost 6 bases at V and 7 bases at J; junction bases unmatched: 6. The germline CDR1 and CDR2 sequences are MNHNS and SASEGT. The CDR3 covers 13 residues. DNA for the CDR3: TGTGCCAGCAGGGCACAGGGGGCGTTTGAAGCTTTCTTT. It yields the protein CASRAQGAFEAFF.

The table lists this clonotype with a few counts. The gene calls are TRBV6-5 and TRBJ2-7; 8 positions match TRBD2. The ends lost 0 bases at V and 2 bases at J; junction bases unmatched: 6. The germline CDR1 and CDR2 sequences are MNHEY and SVGAGI. CDR3 length equals 16 residues. This chain's CDR3 is CASSYSRGGQAYEQYF. For the CDR3, the DNA is TGTGCCAGCAGTTACTCCCGCGGGGGGCAGGCCTACGAGCAGTACTTC.

This clonotype was seen ten or more times. The chain has TRBV20-1 and TRBJ2-7; TRBD1 aligns across 7 bases. Germline CDR1 is DFQATT and CDR2 is SNEGSKA (reference sequence). This CDR3 is 12 amino acids long. Trimming cost V 7 bases and J 3 bases; bases outside gene matches: 6. In DNA, the CDR3 is TGCAGTGTCCGGGGACAGTTCTACGAGCAGTACTTC. Translated, it gives CSVRGQFYEQYF.

This sequence joins TRBV20-1 and TRBJ2-7; 7 bases align to TRBD1. The CDR3 length is 17 residues. Unmatched junction bases numbered 12, after V lost 1 base and J lost 0 bases. Germline CDR1 and CDR2: DFQATT and SNEGSKA (reference sequence). The CDR3 bases are TGCAGTGCTAGAGTTGAAAAGGGACAGTGGTTCTCCTACGAGCAGTACTTC. Translation: CSARVEKGQWFSYEQYF.

This clonotype was counted ten times or more. This chain links TRBV11-1 with TRBJ1-2, with 8 bases matching TRBD1. CDR1 is SGHAT, CDR2 FQDESV, per germline (reference sequence). The CDR3 contains 13 residues. After removal of 5 bases from V and 6 bases from J, the junction contained 5 bases not matched to a gene. CDR3 amino acids: CASSRQGPDGYTF. The CDR3 DNA reads as TGTGCCAGCAGCAGACAGGGGCCTGATGGCTACACCTTC.

Ten or more counts support this clonotype. This chain links TRBV28 with TRBJ2-4; possibly TRBD1 for D (5 bases). The germline V and J ends were trimmed by 7 bases and 1 base, with 14 bases remaining between them. Germline loops: CDR1 MDHEN, CDR2 SYDVKM. The CDR3 loop spans 15 amino acids. CDR3 in DNA: TGTGCCAGCACCACCAGGGCGGAGGCCAAAAACATTCAGTACTTC. Its translation: CASTTRAEAKNIQYF.

In this sample, this clonotype turned up many times. This chain joins TRBV6-6 and TRBJ1-2; TRBD1 matches at 9 bases. CDR1 and CDR2 from the germline V gene are MNHNY and SVGAGI (reference sequence). The V segment lost 0 bases and the J segment 4 bases; nucleotides outside the gene matches: 3. The CDR3 runs to 15 residues. CDR3 region: CASSYSRQGGYGYTF. The CDR3 nucleotides read TGTGCCAGCAGTTACTCGCGACAGGGGGGCTATGGCTACACCTTC.

The chain recombines TRBV7-9 with TRBJ1-2; D may be TRBD1 (6 bases). Trimming shortened V by 5 bases and J by 2 bases, and 18 bases separated the two germline ends. The CDR3 length is 16 residues. Germline values: CDR1 SEHNR, CDR2 FQNEAQ (reference sequence). DNA of the CDR3: TGTGCCAGCAGCCCAGGGGCTAGGGGCGCAAACTATGGCTACACCTTC. It encodes CASSPGARGANYGYTF.

This clonotype appeared many times. This chain connects TRBV28 to TRBJ2-5, with TRBD1 matching 9 bases. The CDR3 loop spans 16 amino acids. Germline CDR1 and CDR2: MDHEN and SYDVKM. Germline trimming cut 4 bases from V and 1 base from J; bases unmatched to any gene: 7. The CDR3 region is CASSSSGDRAQETQYF. As DNA, the CDR3 is TGTGCCAGCAGTTCCTCGGGGGACAGGGCCCAAGAGACCCAGTACTTC.

This clonotype came up many times. The chain employs TRBV28 and TRBJ2-7, with D hard to call. V was pared by 1 base and J by 2 bases, with 9 bases between. Germline V gives CDR1 MDHEN, CDR2 SYDVKM. This CDR3 is 14 amino acids long. The CDR3 here is CASSLSRIPYEQYF. In DNA form, the CDR3 reads TGTGCCAGCAGTTTATCGCGGATCCCCTACGAGCAGTACTTC.

This clonotype was detected many times. This chain connects TRBV6-1 to TRBJ1-1; TRBD1 agrees at 7 bases. With 6 bases clipped from V and 3 bases from J, the junction kept 13 bases outside the gene matches. Germline CDR1 MNHNS, CDR2 SASEGT. This CDR3 has 16 residues. In DNA, the CDR3 is TGTGCCAGCAGCAGGGGGGACAGAAGTACGGACACTGAAGCTTTCTTT. Translation: CASSRGDRSTDTEAFF.

This clonotype turned up a few times. The rearrangement joins TRBV6-1 to TRBJ1-2, with D hard to call. Trimming took 4 bases from V and 0 from J, leaving 12 bases between them. Germline V CDR1 and CDR2: MNHNS, SASEGT. This CDR3 region has 15 residues. Here the CDR3 DNA reads TGTGCCAGCAGTGGATCCCGAGCAGCTAACTATGGCTACACCTTC. Its translation is CASSGSRAANYGYTF.

Worth noting for this clonotype: The conserved phenylalanine or tryptophan normally closing the CDR3 is absent here, so this likely arose from a read error. The genes are TRBV5-1 and TRBJ2-7; 7 nucleotides line up with TRBD2. CDR1 and CDR2 (germline): SGHRS, YFSETQ. Trimming took 4 bases from V and 4 from J; bases not matched to a gene: 11. This CDR3 has 15 amino acids. The CDR3 is CASSPEERGVYEQYS. CDR3 nucleotides: TGCGCCAGCAGCCCGGAGGAGCGGGGAGTATACGAGCAGTACTCC.

This clonotype was observed a handful of times. A much more abundant neighbour one base away suggests this may be a read error. This chain joins TRBV12-3 or TRBV12-4 and TRBJ1-6, with D hard to call. The CDR3 totals 15 residues. The ends were cut back, 3 bases at V and 7 bases at J, with 13 bases in the middle. Here the CDR3 reads CASSFQRGSNSPLHF. CDR3 DNA sequence: TGTGCCAGCAGTTTCCAACGAGGATCCAATTCACCCCTCCACTTT.

This clonotype has a handful of counts. The CDR3 bases are TGTGCCAGCAGTGAATTCCCCTCCCTCGAGCAGTACTTC. Translated, it gives CASSEFPSLEQYF. V gene TRBV25-1 combines with J gene TRBJ2-7; D not resolved. Looked up from germline, CDR1 is MGHDK and CDR2 is SYGVNS. V lost 1 base and J lost 6, with 10 bases in between. There are 13 residues in the CDR3.

The V call is TRBV7-2, the J call TRBJ1-3; D is ambiguous. Germline V CDR1 and CDR2: SGHTA, FQGNSA. CDR3 length: 16 residues. V was clipped by 1 base and J by 0 bases, with 10 bases between them. The CDR3 is CASSLGLLSSGNTIYF. The CDR3 nucleotides are TGTGCCAGCAGCTTAGGGCTCTTAAGCTCTGGAAACACCATATATTTT.

The chain has TRBV19 and TRBJ2-4; 7 bases align to TRBD1. The ends lost 1 base at V and 4 bases at J; junction bases unmatched: 7. Germline assignment: CDR1 LNHDA and CDR2 SQIVND (reference sequence). This CDR3 has 16 amino acids. The CDR3 protein is CASSIVPGQSKNIQYF. In DNA, the CDR3 is TGTGCCAGTAGTATAGTCCCGGGACAGTCTAAAAACATTCAGTACTTC.

This clonotype has more than one count but fewer than ten. V usage is TRBV30 and J usage is TRBJ2-2; D is unresolved. The V end was cut by 4 bases, the J end by 4 bases, with 13 bases between. Germline CDR1 GTSNPN, CDR2 SVGIG (reference sequence). This CDR3 is built from 14 residues. DNA of the CDR3: TGTGCCTGGACCCCCGGTTCTTTCACCGGGGAGCTGTTTTTT. This sequence encodes CAWTPGSFTGELFF.

This clonotype has just one count. The rearrangement joins TRBV19 to TRBJ1-5, with TRBD1 matching 9 bases. Germline assignment: CDR1 LNHDA and CDR2 SQIVND (reference sequence). V was clipped by 1 base and J by 6 bases; unmatched bases: 4. The CDR3 covers 15 residues. In DNA form, the CDR3 reads TGTGCCAGTAGTATAGGGGGACAGGGAATTCAGCCCCAGCATTTT. Its protein is CASSIGGQGIQPQHF.

The sample holds many counts of this clonotype. The junction departs from the called germline gene at one end, perhaps through a read error. The V call is TRBV5-1, the J call TRBJ2-5; D is undetermined. This CDR3 is 12 amino acids long. In germline, CDR1 is SGHRS, CDR2 YFSETQ. CDR3 coding DNA: TGTGCCAGCAGCTTAGTATTTGGGGACCAGTACTTC. Its translation is CASSLVFGDQYF.

The V gene is TRBV6-1, the J gene TRBJ2-7; D gene ambiguous. This CDR3 is 16 amino acids long. Trimming pared 8 bases from V and 2 bases from J, leaving 22 bases between. The germline V gene has CDR1 MNHNS and CDR2 SASEGT. The CDR3 coding sequence is TGTGCCAGCTCCGTGATGGGGTGGGAAAGAACCTACGAGCAGTACTTC. It translates to CASSVMGWERTYEQYF.